These T cell receptor beta chains were read from a single sample in a study of T cells in narcolepsy. Produced via immunoSEQ multiplex PCR; TCRdb's table is partial and in-frame only. This sample carries more than 20,000 clones, under 95% of them seen once, and the ten largest clones take less than 1.2%. The sample comprised CD45RA- memory CD4+ T cells from PBMCs. The receptors were sampled from a human donor with narcolepsy. The CDR3 runs from the conserved cysteine through the conserved F or W. Fields, in order: V gene, D gene, J gene, CDR3 protein. D genes are given only for firm matches.

TRBV6-5,-,TRBJ1-5,CASCHRGQPQHF
TRBV25-1,TRBD2,TRBJ2-7,CASSRGGSHQEQYF
TRBV4-2,TRBD2,TRBJ2-7,CASSQDLRAGGVEQYF
TRBV12-5,TRBD2,TRBJ2-3,CASGLKGTSGSYTDTQYF
TRBV19,TRBD2,TRBJ2-7,CASSTQREREQYF
TRBV11-1,-,TRBJ2-5,CTSSFGQQETQYF
TRBV30,-,TRBJ2-7,CAWRALELYEQYF
TRBV7-2,TRBD2,TRBJ2-3,CASSVGLDVTDTQYF
TRBV29-1,TRBD2,TRBJ2-3,CSVARTSGRTDTQYF
TRBV7-2,TRBD2,TRBJ2-7,CASRLAGSGRSNEQYF
TRBV28,-,TRBJ1-5,CASSLEGGNQPQHF
TRBV28,TRBD1,TRBJ2-5,CASSLTGGGQETQYF
TRBV7-8,-,TRBJ1-5,CASSIRETVTQPQHF
TRBV2,-,TRBJ2-7,CASSLPGIFYEQYF
TRBV7-2,-,TRBJ2-2,CASSLQVNTGELFF
TRBV15,-,TRBJ1-5,CATSPRSGNQPQHF
TRBV7-6,TRBD1,TRBJ1-1,CASSRDREGEAFF
TRBV5-6,-,TRBJ1-4,CASSRRQGRNEKLFF
TRBV7-9,-,TRBJ2-7,CASSFEAQPQYF
TRBV18,-,TRBJ2-7,CASSPPARTYEQYF
TRBV7-2,-,TRBJ2-5,CASSPSGARGETQYF
TRBV5-4,TRBD1,TRBJ2-7,CASSFMGQRYEQYF
TRBV19,TRBD2,TRBJ2-1,CASSKLSGRINEQFF
TRBV4-1,-,TRBJ1-5,CASSQGAARRVNQPQHF
TRBV5-1,TRBD1,TRBJ2-3,CASNPVPGQGTTDTQYF
TRBV11-2,-,TRBJ1-5,CASSLGSHSNQPQHF
TRBV7-2,-,TRBJ1-2,CASSLEHSQGYTF
TRBV7-3,-,TRBJ1-2,CASSLTSGGDGYTF
TRBV7-2,-,TRBJ1-3,CASRQGAGNTIYF
TRBV7-6,TRBD2,TRBJ2-7,CASSLEGGSAYEQYF
TRBV5-4,-,TRBJ1-5,CASSYGRSVFPNQPQHF
TRBV7-9,TRBD2,TRBJ2-1,CASTQGPGGGTNEQFF
TRBV6-6,-,TRBJ1-2,CASSEADGVSYGYTF
TRBV25-1,TRBD2,TRBJ2-7,CASSEFAGVREQYF